One and the same sample provided the 4 T cell receptor beta chains below, sequenced in a study of blood T cells in healthy people across ages. A second PCR, run for roughly 7 to 11 cycles, used a sample-barcoded 5' primer plus a J-beta primer mix. TCRdb re-analysed the 5' RACE reads in MiXCR, keeping a single row per CDR3 protein. This table has 1.5 million to 2 million distinct CDR3 sequences, 30% to 35% appearing once. The sequenced sample consisted of blood. The receptors stem from a woman aged 25 to 39 in good health.

There are a few counts of this clonotype. The rearrangement joins TRBV12-3 or TRBV12-4 to TRBJ1-2; possibly TRBD1 for D (5 bases). The CDR3 contains 13 residues. Trimming pared 3 bases from V and 6 bases from J, leaving 11 bases between. CDR3 nucleotides: TGTGCCAGCAGTTTTGCCGGGGGACATGGCTACACCTTC. It translates to CASSFAGGHGYTF.

A note on this clonotype: The junction does not match germline at one end; this may be a read error. The chain links TRBV4-2 to TRBJ2-6, with D possibly TRBD2 on 6 matching bases. Per germline, CDR1 LGHNA and CDR2 YNFKEQ. The length of the CDR3 is 18 residues. CDR3 loop: CASSQVFGGPSGANVRTF. The CDR3 DNA sequence: TGTGCCAGCAGCCAAGTTTTCGGGGGTCCTTCTGGGGCCAACGTCCGGACTTTC.

The rearrangement links TRBV7-3 to TRBJ1-2, with D possibly TRBD1 on 6 matching bases. The ends were cut back, 5 bases at V and 8 bases at J, with 21 bases in the middle. The germline V gene encodes CDR1 SGHTA and CDR2 FQGTGA. CDR3 length: 15 amino acids. The CDR3 DNA is TGTGCCAGCAGCCCGAGGACAGTAGTTTTGGGAGGCTACACCTTC. This gives the protein CASSPRTVVLGGYTF.

This clonotype showed up just a few times. The chain joins TRBV29-1 to TRBJ1-1; D call uncertain. V lost 4 bases and J 3 bases, leaving 12 bases between the germline ends. CDR3 length: 13 amino acids. Germline V gene data show CDR1 as SQVTM and CDR2 as ANQGSEA. For the CDR3, the DNA is TGCAGCGTTGTGGTAGGGATCGACACTGAAGCTTTCTTT. It translates to CSVVVGIDTEAFF.